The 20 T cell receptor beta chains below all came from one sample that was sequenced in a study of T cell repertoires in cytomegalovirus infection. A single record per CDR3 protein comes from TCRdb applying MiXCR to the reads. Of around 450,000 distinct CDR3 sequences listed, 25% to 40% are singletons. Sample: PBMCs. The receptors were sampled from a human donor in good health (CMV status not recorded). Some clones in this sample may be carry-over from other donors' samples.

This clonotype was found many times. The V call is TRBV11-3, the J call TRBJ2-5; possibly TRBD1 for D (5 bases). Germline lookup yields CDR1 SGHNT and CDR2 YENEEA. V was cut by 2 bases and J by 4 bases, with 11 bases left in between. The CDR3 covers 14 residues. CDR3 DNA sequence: TGTGCCAGCAGCTTATCAGGGTTCCCAGAGACCCAGTACTTC. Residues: CASSLSGFPETQYF.

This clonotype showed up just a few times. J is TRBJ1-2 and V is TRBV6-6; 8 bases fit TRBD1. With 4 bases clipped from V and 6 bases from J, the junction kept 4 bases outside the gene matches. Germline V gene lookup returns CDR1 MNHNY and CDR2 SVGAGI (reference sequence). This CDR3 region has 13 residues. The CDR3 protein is CASSFGTGDGYTF. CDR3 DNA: TGTGCCAGCAGTTTCGGGACAGGCGATGGCTACACCTTC.

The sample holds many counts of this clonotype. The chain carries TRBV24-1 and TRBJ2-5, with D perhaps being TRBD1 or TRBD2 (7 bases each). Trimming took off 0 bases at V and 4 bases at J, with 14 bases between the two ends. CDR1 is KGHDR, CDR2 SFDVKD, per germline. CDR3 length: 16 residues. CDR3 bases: TGTGCCACCAGTGATTTGCAGACAGGGAGGGCAGAGACCCAGTACTTC. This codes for CATSDLQTGRAETQYF.

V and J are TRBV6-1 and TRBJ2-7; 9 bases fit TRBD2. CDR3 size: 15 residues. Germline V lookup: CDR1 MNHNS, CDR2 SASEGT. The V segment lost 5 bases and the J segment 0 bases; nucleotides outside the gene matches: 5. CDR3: CASSRTSGFSYEQYF. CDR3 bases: TGTGCCAGCAGTCGCACTAGCGGGTTCTCCTACGAGCAGTACTTC.

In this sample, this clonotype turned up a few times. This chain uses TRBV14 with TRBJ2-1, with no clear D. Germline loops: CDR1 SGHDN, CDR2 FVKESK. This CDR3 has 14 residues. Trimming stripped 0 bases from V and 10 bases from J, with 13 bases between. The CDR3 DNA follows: TGTGCCAGCAGCCAAGATCTAACCGGCGTAGAGCAGTTCTTC. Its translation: CASSQDLTGVEQFF.

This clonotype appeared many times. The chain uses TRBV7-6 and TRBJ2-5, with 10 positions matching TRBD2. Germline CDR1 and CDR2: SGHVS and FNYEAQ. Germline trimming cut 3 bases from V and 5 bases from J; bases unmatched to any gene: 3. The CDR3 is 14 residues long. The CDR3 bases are TGTGCCAGCAGCTTTGGACTAGCGGCGGAGACCCAGTACTTC. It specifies CASSFGLAAETQYF. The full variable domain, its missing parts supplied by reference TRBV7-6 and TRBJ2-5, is GAGVSQSPRYKVTKRGQDVALRCDPISGHVSLYWYRQALGQGPEFLTYFNYEAQQDKSGLPNDRFSAERPEGSISTLTIQRTEQRDSAMYRCASSFGLAAETQYFGPGTRLLVL.

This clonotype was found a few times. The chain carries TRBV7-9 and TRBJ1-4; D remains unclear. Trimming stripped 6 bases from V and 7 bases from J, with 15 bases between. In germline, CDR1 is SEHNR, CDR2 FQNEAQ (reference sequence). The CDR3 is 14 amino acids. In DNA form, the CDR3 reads TGTGCCAGCAGTCCACTCACCCAAGTTGAAAAACTGTTTTTT. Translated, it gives CASSPLTQVEKLFF.

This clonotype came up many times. Here the CDR3 reads CASSRWGQGYEQYF. CDR3 nucleotides: TGTGCCAGCAGCCGATGGGGACAGGGCTACGAGCAGTACTTC. This rearrangement joins TRBV7-2 to TRBJ2-7; 9 bases map to TRBD1. The trim removed 5 bases at V and 3 bases at J, leaving 5 bases unmatched. In germline, CDR1 is SGHTA, CDR2 FQGNSA. CDR3 size: 14 residues.

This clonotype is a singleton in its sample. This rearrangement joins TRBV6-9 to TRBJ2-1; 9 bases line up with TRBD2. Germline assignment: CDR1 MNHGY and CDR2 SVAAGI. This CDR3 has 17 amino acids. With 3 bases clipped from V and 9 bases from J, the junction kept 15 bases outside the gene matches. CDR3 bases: TGTGCCAGCAGTTACCCAAGCGGGGGGTTTCCTGTCGGTGAGCAGTTCTTC. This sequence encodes CASSYPSGGFPVGEQFF.

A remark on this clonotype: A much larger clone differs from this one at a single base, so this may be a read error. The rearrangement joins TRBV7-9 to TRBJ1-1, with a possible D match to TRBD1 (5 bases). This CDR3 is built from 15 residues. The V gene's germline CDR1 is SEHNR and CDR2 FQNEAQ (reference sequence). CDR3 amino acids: CARSLSPDRYTEAFF. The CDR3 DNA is TGTGCCCGCAGTCTGAGTCCAGACAGATACACTGAAGCTTTCTTT.

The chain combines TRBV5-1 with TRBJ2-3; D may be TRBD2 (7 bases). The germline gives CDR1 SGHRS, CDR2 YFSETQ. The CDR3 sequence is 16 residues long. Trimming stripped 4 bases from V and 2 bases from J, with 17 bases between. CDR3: CASSLLAGANTDTQYF. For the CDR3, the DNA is TGCGCCAGCAGCCTGCTTGCGGGGGCAAACACAGATACGCAGTATTTT.

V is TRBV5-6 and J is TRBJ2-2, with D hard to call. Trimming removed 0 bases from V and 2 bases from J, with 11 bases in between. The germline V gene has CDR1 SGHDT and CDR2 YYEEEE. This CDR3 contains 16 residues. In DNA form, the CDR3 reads TGTGCCAGCAGCTTGGCGGGCAGACCTAACACCGGGGAGCTGTTTTTT. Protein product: CASSLAGRPNTGELFF.

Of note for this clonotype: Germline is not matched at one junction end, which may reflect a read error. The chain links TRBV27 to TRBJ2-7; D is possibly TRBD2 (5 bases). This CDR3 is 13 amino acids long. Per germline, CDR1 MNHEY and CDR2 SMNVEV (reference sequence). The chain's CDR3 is CASGLLAMSEQYF. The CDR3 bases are TGTGCCAGCGGTTTATTAGCGATGAGCGAGCAGTACTTC.

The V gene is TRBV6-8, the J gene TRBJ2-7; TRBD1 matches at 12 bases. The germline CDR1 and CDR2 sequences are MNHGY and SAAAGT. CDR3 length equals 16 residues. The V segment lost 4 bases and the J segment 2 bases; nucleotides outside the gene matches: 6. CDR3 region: CASSSMRDRGPYEQYF. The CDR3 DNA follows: TGTGCCAGCAGTTCTATGCGGGACAGGGGGCCCTACGAGCAGTACTTC.

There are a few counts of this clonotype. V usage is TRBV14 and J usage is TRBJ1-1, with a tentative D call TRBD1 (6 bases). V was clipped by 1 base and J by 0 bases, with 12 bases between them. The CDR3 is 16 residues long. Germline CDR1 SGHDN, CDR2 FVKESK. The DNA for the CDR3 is TGTGCCAGCAGCCAAGTACAGGGAAAGATGAACACTGAAGCTTTCTTT. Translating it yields CASSQVQGKMNTEAFF.

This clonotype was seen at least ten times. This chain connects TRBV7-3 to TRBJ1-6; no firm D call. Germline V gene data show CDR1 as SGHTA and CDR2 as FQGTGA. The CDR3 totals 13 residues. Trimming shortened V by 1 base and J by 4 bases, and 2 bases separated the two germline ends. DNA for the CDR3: TGTGCCAGCAGCTTAAAGTATAATTCACCCCTCCACTTT. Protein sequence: CASSLKYNSPLHF.

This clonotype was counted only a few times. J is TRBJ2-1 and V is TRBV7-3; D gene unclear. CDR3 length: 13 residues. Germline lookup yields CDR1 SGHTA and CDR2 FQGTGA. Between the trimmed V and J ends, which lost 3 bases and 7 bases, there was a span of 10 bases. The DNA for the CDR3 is TGTGCCAGCAGCTTCCACGACGGGAATGAGCAGTTCTTC. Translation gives CASSFHDGNEQFF. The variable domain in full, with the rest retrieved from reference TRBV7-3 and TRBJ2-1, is GAGVSQTPSNKVTEKGKYVELRCDPISGHTALYWYRQSLGQGPEFLIYFQGTGAADDSGLPNDRFFAVRPEGSVSTLKIQRTERGDSAVYLCASSFHDGNEQFFGPGTRLTVL.

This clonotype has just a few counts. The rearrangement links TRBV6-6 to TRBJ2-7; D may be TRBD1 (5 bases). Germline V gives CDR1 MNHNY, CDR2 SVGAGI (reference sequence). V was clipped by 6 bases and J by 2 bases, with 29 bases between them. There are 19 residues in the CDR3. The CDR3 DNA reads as TGTGCCAGCAGCAACCCCAGGGCCTCTGGACGTCTTCTCCCCTACGAGCAGTACTTC. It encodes CASSNPRASGRLLPYEQYF.

This CDR3 is CSASLGQNYGYTF. In nucleotides, the CDR3 is TGCAGTGCTAGCCTTGGGCAGAACTATGGCTACACCTTC. The V gene is TRBV20-1, the J gene TRBJ1-2; D is unresolved. V shed 3 bases and J shed 2 bases, with 10 bases lying between them. Germline CDR1 is DFQATT and CDR2 is SNEGSKA (reference sequence). The CDR3 has 13 amino acids.

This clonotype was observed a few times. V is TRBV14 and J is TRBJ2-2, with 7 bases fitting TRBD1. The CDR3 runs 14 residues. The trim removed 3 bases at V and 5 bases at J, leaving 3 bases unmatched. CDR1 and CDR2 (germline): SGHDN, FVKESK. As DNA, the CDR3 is TGTGCCAGCAGCCAGGGGACAGTTACCGGGGAGCTGTTTTTT. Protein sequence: CASSQGTVTGELFF.